The clone carrying this T cell receptor beta chain was seen only once. Its antigen is still unknown. Some clones are missing from TCRdb's copy, which holds only in-frame ones; the method was immunoSEQ multiplex PCR. This table holds approximately 940,000 clones, more than 75% found once. Donors comprised healthy HIV-negative adults lacking recent acute infections or vaccinations. The germline gives CDR1 ENHRY, CDR2 SYGVKD. V dropped 7 bases and J dropped 2 bases, with 10 bases sitting between them. This CDR3 contains 13 residues. The data derive from a study of shared clonotypes between healthy human individuals. Findings and limits, study-wide: Clonotypes that were shared across four donors made up around 4.6% of naive CD4 clonotypes. Clonotype sharing among donors was expected to depend on sequencing depth.

This clonotype was obtained from a man between 18 and 35 years old in good health. Specimen: memory CD4+ T cells sorted from blood. Indicated subset: CD45RA-negative fraction. The chain links TRBV10-3 to TRBJ2-3, with D uncertain. This chain's CDR3 is CAIIDQYTDTQYF. The CDR3 bases are TGTGCCATCATTGACCAGTACACAGATACGCAGTATTTT.